This entry describes one TCR beta chain. Its binding antigen is unknown. No base-level quality is on record; no much larger clone is a single base apart. These data are taken from a study of T cells in Graves' hyperthyroidism and ophthalmopathy (dated by TCRdb to between 2018 and 2021). Describing the broader study: Peripheral blood was sampled at the time of initial diagnosis, prior to any treatment. In roughly six Graves' hyperthyroidism patients, the study also compared T-cell repertoires from thyroid tissue with T-cell repertoires from blood. The 95 to 100 discovery patients were randomly divided into training and test sets at a 7:3 ratio. An independent validation cohort of around 19 hyperthyroidism patients and approximately 15 patients who later progressed to ophthalmopathy tested prospective prediction of ophthalmopathy. A discovery cohort of around 98 patients, fewer than 50 with Graves' ophthalmopathy and over 55 with stable Graves' hyperthyroidism, was used to find distinguishing TCR V-J signatures. Once sampling was done, hyperthyroidism patients were given methimazole at a starting dose of 30 mg daily, whereas ophthalmopathy patients were given high-dose intravenous methylprednisolone. The paper describes TCR Vbeta CDR3 sequencing of more than 120 peripheral blood samples, made up of approximately 40 ophthalmopathy patients, approximately 73 hyperthyroidism patients and some 17 progressor patients.

The CDR3 numbers 18 residues from cysteine through phenylalanine. CDR3 DNA is the only sequence kept; it has 54 bases, read in frame from the first base. The germline V gene (reference sequence) provides CDR1 SEHNR and CDR2 FQNEAQ. V ends up 2 bases short and J 6 bases short, with an unmatched junction base count of 17. The TCR beta CDR3 regions were amplified from RNA transcripts. The first round of RT-PCR for the TCR CDR3 was performed with the HTBI primer set and the Qiagen OneStep RT-PCR kit. The libraries were constructed in a second round of multiplex PCR and then size-selected and purified. Libraries were sequenced paired-end with 100 bp reads on an Illumina HiSeq2000. As for the authors' bioinformatics: SOAPnuke was used to process the raw data, removing reads that contained adapters or uncalled bases, had a mean Phred below 15, or lacked an exact match to the constant primer or identifier. COPE v1.2.5 was used to merge high-quality paired reads, and clonotypes were defined as unique nucleotide sequences. MiTCR v1.1 was used to align the clonotypes against IMGT TRBV, TRBD and TRBJ reference segments. The analysis included only V-J combinations with a frequency above 0.0001, which together covered 99% to 99.2% of the repertoires. The TCS score was defined as the ratio of F50 (clonal expansion) to E x V (chaos), calculated using BLOSUM62-based TCRdist between CDR3 peptides within each V-J. Welch's t-statistics and random forest reduced 450 to 600 V-J features to around 14, which were used in a naive Bayes classifier (R e1071). TCRdb trimmed public reads at Q25 via fastp, called clones via MiXCR and kept in-frame beta chains. Each CDR3 protein gets just one entry, which takes the most common genes and DNA from the rows behind it. TCRdb's processing, not the authors', yielded these V and J calls. The sample table shows fewer than 900,000 distinct CDR3 sequences, and roughly 20% are seen once. Of the sample, 16% is held by the ten largest clones.

Study-wide conclusions, independent of this receptor: Most expanded thyroid clonotypes (frequency above 0.001) were also detected in blood, a finding suggesting that blood repertoires may reflect thyroid immune responses. In validation, the model predicted progression to ophthalmopathy with approximately 70% sensitivity and approximately 72% specificity, a median of about six months before onset. A 13 V-J signature model separated ophthalmopathy from stable hyperthyroidism, with 87.88% sensitivity and just under 84% specificity in cross-validation and 80%/75% in testing. No statistical method was used to fix the sample size in advance, and group allocation was not hidden from the investigators.

Hyperthyroidism patients were newly diagnosed, had a disease duration of under 2 months, and were aged 18 to 65 years. The study excluded patients with uncontrolled infections, other autoimmune diseases, pregnancy or lactation. Clinical symptoms, serum thyroxine and TRAb, thyroid ultrasound, and orbital computed tomography formed the basis for the diagnoses. Blood from progressor patients was collected at the time of first diagnosis with hyperthyroidism, before any ophthalmopathy symptoms had appeared. Ficoll-Paque density gradient centrifugation was used to isolate PBMCs from around 9.1 ml of fresh peripheral blood. Progressor patients were initially diagnosed with Graves' hyperthyroidism and developed ophthalmopathy during follow-up. Trizol reagent was used to extract total RNA, and RNA quality was then checked on an Agilent 2100 Bioanalyzer.

The V and J genes are TRBV7-9 and TRBJ1-1, and 8 junction bases match TRBD1. The sequenced sample consisted of blood. The sequence was obtained from a woman between 45 and 65 years old with Graves' hyperthyroidism that later progressed to Graves' ophthalmopathy. The CDR3 sequence is CASSLNPTGANKIAEAFF. In nucleotide form, the sequence is TGTGCCAGCAGCTTAAACCCGACAGGGGCCAACAAAATCGCTGAAGCTTTCTTT.